What follows is one TCR beta chain and its context. Its antigen is currently unknown. The sample carries other DNA sequences with the same CDR3. This CDR3 has 12 residues. V lost 3 bases, J lost 5 bases, and 5 bases lay in between. Per the germline V gene, CDR1 is MNHEY and CDR2 is SVGEGT. The sample's treatment: about 20 received Ad26.COV2.S at low or high dose, single or two shots; roughly five received placebo; per-sample allocation not given. Vaccine and placebo recipients were sampled on day 63 after the first injection. Immunization relied on an Ad26 vector, which expressed Wuhan-strain SARS-CoV-2 spike. This sample is drawn from a study of Ad26.COV2.S vaccination and SARS-CoV-2 variants. On the study more broadly: Donor allocation was to the COV1001 Ad26.COV2.S trial arm. Regarding the study as a whole: The study found similar non-spike TCR breadth in vaccine and placebo recipients. Placebo recipients had lower spike-specific TCR breadth than vaccine recipients.

Method: immunoSEQ multiplex PCR; TCRdb's copy keeps in-frame clones and lacks some. This table has about 480,000 clones, about 83% appearing once. The chain combines TRBV6-2 or TRBV6-3 with TRBJ1-5; D uncertain. This receptor was taken from a person between 18 and 65 years old who received the Ad26.COV2.S COVID-19 vaccine or a placebo. The source was peripheral blood, collected in a trial of Ad26.COV2.S vaccine versus placebo. The CDR3 is CASSYGDQPQHF. The DNA of the CDR3 is TGTGCCAGCAGTTATGGGGATCAGCCCCAGCATTTT.